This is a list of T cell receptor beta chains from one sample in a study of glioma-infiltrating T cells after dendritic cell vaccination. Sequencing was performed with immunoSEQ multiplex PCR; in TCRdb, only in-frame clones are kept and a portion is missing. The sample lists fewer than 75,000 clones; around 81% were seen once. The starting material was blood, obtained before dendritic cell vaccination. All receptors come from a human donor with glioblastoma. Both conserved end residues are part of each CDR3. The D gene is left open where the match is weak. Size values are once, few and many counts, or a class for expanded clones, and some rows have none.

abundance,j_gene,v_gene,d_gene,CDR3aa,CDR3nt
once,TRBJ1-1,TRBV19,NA,CASSGTGLAEAFF,TGTGCCAGTAGTGGCACAGGGTTGGCTGAAGCTTTCTTT
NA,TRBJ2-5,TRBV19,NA,CASNGGGDFGTQYF,TGTGCCAGTAATGGAGGGGGCGATTTTGGGACCCAGTACTTC
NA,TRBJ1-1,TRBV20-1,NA,CSWRVHTEAFF,TGCAGCTGGAGGGTGCACACTGAAGCTTTCTTT
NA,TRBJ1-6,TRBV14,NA,CASSRTQGNSPLHF,TGTGCCAGCAGCCGCACCCAGGGGAATTCACCCCTCCACTTT
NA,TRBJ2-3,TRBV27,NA,CASSLEGADTQYF,TGTGCCAGCAGTTTGGAGGGCGCAGATACGCAGTATTTT
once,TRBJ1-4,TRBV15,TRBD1,CATSNTQGRDEKLFF,TGTGCCACCAGCAACACACAGGGGCGCGATGAAAAACTGTTTTTT
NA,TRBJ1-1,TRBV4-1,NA,CASRSGGLENTEAFF,TGCGCCAGCAGATCCGGGGGATTGGAGAACACTGAAGCTTTCTTT
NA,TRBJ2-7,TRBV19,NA,CASSIVSGANYEQYF,TGTGCCAGTAGTATAGTGTCAGGGGCGAACTACGAGCAGTACTTC
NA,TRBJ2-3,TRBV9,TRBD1,CASSVAGTGVRTDTQYF,TGTGCCAGCAGCGTAGCTGGGACAGGGGTGCGCACAGATACGCAGTATTTT
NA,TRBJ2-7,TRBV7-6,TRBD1,CASSLDWTGGRYEQYF,TGTGCCAGCAGCTTAGATTGGACAGGGGGTCGGTACGAGCAGTACTTC
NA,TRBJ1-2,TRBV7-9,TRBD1,CASSSGDRGTYGYTF,TGTGCCAGCAGCTCCGGGGACAGGGGGACTTATGGCTACACCTTC
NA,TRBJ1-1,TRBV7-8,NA,CASTLISLGGTEAFF,TGTGCCAGCACCTTAATTTCACTCGGGGGCACTGAAGCTTTCTTT
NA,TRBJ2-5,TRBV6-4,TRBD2,CASSDSPGGGQETQYF,TGTGCCAGCAGTGACTCCCCGGGGGGGGGCCAAGAGACCCAGTACTTC
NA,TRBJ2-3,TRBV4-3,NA,CASSQEGANTDTQYF,TGCGCCAGCAGCCAAGAAGGGGCGAACACAGATACGCAGTATTTT
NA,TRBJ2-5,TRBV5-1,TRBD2,CASSLAGGETQYF,TGCGCCAGCAGCTTGGCGGGGGGAGAGACCCAGTACTTC
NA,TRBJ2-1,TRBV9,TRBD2,CASNVAGGLYNEQFF,TGTGCCAGCAACGTAGCGGGGGGGCTGTACAATGAGCAGTTCTTC
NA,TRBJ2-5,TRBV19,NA,CASSIHTGIQETQYF,TGTGCCAGTAGTATACATACAGGCATCCAAGAGACCCAGTACTTC
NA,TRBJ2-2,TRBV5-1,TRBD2,CASKLAGSTGELFF,TGCGCCAGCAAACTAGCGGGGTCCACCGGGGAGCTGTTTTTT
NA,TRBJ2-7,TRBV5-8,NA,CASSLAEIDEQYF,TGTGCCAGCAGCTTGGCCGAGATTGACGAGCAGTACTTC
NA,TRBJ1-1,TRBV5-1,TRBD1,CASSLEGTGVNTEAFF,TGCGCCAGCAGCTTGGAGGGGACAGGTGTGAACACTGAAGCTTTCTTT
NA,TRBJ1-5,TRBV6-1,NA,CASSEQNSNQPQHF,TGTGCCAGCAGTGAACAGAATAGCAATCAGCCCCAGCATTTT
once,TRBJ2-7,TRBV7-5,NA,CARSCDRVYEQYF,TGTGCCAGAAGCTGCGACAGGGTCTACGAGCAGTACTTC
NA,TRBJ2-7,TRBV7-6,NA,CASSSRDFSVQYF,TGTGCCAGCAGCTCCCGGGACTTCTCTGTGCAGTACTTC
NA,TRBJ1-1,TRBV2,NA,CASSEPKAGTEAFF,TGTGCCAGCAGTGAACCCAAGGCGGGCACTGAAGCTTTCTTT
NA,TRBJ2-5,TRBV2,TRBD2,CASSGSGGETQYF,TGTGCCAGCAGTGGTAGCGGGGGGGAGACCCAGTACTTC
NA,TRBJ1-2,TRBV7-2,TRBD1,CASSLFSGTVRASYTF,TGTGCCAGCAGCTTATTTTCCGGGACAGTGAGAGCTAGCTACACCTTC
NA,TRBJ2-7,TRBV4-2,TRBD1,CATQDRALFGEQYF,TGTGCCACTCAGGACAGGGCCTTGTTCGGCGAGCAGTACTTC
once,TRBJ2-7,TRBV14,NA,CASSPLITSGQGGEQYF,TGTGCCAGCAGCCCCCTCATCACATCCGGACAGGGAGGGGAGCAGTACTTC
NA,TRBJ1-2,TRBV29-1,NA,CSAMDSRYGYTF,TGCAGCGCCATGGACTCCCGCTATGGCTACACCTTC
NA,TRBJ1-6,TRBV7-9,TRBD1,CASSTTGAAGSPLHF,TGTGCCAGCAGCACCACAGGGGCCGCAGGTTCACCCCTCCACTTT
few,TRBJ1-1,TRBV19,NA,CASTYLGGMNTEAFF,TGTGCCAGTACGTACTTAGGGGGAATGAACACTGAAGCTTTCTTT
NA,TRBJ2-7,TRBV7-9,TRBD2,CASSAKSGGNYEQYF,TGTGCCAGCAGCGCCAAGAGCGGGGGGAACTACGAGCAGTACTTC
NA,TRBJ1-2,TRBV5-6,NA,CASSLTGLGYGYTF,TGTGCCAGCAGCTTGACAGGGTTAGGTTATGGCTACACCTTC
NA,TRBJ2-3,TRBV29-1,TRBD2,CSVEDHGGILTDTQYF,TGCAGCGTTGAAGATCACGGGGGGATCCTCACAGATACGCAGTATTTT
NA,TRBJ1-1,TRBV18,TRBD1,CASSLESTGVKGAEAFF,TGTGCCAGCTCACTAGAATCGACAGGGGTTAAAGGCGCTGAAGCTTTCTTT
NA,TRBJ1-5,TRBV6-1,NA,CASSVWSGTSNQPQHF,TGTGCCAGCAGTGTCTGGAGCGGGACATCTAATCAGCCCCAGCATTTT